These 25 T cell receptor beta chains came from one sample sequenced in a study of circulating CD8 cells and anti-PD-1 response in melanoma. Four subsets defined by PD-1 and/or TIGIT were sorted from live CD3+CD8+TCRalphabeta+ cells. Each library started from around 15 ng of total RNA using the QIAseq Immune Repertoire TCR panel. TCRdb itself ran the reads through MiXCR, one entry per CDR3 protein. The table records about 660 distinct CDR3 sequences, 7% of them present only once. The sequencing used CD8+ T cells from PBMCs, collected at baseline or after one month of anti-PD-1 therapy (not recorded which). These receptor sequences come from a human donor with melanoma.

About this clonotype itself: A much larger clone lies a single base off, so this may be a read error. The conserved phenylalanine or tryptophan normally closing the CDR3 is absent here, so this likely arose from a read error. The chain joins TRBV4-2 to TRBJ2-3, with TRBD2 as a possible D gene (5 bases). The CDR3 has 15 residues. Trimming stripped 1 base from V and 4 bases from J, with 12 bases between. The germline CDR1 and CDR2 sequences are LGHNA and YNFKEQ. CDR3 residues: CASSQGGLDADTQYL. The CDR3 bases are TGTGCCAGCAGCCAAGGCGGGCTTGATGCAGATACGCAGTATCTT.

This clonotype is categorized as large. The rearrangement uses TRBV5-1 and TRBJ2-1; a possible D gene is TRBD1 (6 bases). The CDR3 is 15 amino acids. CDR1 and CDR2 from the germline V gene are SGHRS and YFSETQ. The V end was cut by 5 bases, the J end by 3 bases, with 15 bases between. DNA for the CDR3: TGCGCCAGCAGTAATCCCGGGACACTCTACAATGAGCAGTTCTTC. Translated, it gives CASSNPGTLYNEQFF.

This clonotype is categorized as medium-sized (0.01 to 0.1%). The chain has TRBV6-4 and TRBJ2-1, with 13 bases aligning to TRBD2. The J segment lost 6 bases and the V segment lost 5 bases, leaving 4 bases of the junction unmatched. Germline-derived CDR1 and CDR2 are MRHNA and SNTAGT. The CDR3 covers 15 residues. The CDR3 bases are TGTGCCAGCAGTCCTACTAGCGGGGGGGCCAATGAGCAGTTCTTC. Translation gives CASSPTSGGANEQFF.

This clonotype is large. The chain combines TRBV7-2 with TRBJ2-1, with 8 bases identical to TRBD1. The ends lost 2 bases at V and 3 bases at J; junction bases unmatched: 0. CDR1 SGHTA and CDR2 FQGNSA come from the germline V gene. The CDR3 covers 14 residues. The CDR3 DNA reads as TGTGCCAGCAGCTTAACAGGGGGCTACAATGAGCAGTTCTTC. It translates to CASSLTGGYNEQFF. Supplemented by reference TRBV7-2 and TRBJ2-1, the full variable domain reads GAGVSQSPSNKVTEKGKDVELRCDPISGHTALYWYRQSLGQGLEFLIYFQGNSAPDKSGLPSDRFSAERTGGSVSTLTIQRTQQEDSAVYLCASSLTGGYNEQFFGPGTRLTVL.

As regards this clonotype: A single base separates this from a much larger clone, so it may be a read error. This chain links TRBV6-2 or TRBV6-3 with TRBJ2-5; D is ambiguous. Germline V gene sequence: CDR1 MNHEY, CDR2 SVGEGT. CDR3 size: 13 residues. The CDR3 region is CTSSPGEQETQYF. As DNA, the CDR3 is TGTACCAGCAGTCCGGGCGAACAAGAGACCCAGTACTTC.

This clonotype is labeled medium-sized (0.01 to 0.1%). CDR3 loop: CASSPNSLQFF. The DNA for the CDR3 is TGTGCCAGCAGTCCTAATTCACTCCAGTTCTTC. The chain carries TRBV28 and TRBJ2-1, with unresolved D. The CDR3 runs 11 residues. CDR1 MDHEN and CDR2 SYDVKM come from the germline V gene. The V gene lost 5 bases and the J gene lost 13 bases, with 12 bases spanning the gap.

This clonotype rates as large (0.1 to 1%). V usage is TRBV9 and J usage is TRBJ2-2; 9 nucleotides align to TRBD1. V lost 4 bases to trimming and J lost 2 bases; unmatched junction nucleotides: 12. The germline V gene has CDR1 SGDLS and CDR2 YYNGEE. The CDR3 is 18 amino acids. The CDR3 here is CASSPNDGQGLNTGELFF. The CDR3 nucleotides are TGTGCCAGCAGCCCGAATGACGGACAGGGGCTTAACACCGGGGAGCTGTTTTTT.

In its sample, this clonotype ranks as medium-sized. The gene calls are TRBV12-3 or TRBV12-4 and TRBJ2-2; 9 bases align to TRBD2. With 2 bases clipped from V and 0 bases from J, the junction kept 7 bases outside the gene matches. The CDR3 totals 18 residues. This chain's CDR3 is CASSLPLRLAANTGELFF. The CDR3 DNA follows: TGTGCCAGCAGTTTACCCCTAAGACTAGCGGCGAACACCGGGGAGCTGTTTTTT.

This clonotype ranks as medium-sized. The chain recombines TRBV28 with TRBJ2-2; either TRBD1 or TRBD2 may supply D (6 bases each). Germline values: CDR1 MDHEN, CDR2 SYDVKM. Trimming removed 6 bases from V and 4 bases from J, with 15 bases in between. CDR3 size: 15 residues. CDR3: CASRPHREVTGELFF. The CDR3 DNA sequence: TGTGCCAGCAGGCCCCACAGGGAGGTCACCGGGGAGCTGTTTTTT.

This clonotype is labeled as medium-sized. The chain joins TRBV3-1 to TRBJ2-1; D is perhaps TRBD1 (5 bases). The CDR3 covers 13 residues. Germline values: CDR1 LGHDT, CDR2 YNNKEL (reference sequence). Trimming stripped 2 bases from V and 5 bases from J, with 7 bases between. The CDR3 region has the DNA TGTGCCAGCAGCCAACAGGGTCACAATGAGCAGTTCTTC. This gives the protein CASSQQGHNEQFF.

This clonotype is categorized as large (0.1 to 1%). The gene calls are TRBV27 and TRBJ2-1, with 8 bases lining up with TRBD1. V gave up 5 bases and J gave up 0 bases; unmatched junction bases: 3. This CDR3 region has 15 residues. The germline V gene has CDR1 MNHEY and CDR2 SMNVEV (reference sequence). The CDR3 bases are TGTGCCAGCAGTCCCACAGGGGGCTCCTACAATGAGCAGTTCTTC. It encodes CASSPTGGSYNEQFF.

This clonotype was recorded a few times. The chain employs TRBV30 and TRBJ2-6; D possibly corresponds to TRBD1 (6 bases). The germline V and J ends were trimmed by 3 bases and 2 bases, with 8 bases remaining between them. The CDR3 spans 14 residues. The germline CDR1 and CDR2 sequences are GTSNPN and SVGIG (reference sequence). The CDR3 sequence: CAWSAGAGANVLTF. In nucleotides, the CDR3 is TGTGCCTGGAGCGCAGGGGCTGGGGCCAACGTCCTGACTTTC.

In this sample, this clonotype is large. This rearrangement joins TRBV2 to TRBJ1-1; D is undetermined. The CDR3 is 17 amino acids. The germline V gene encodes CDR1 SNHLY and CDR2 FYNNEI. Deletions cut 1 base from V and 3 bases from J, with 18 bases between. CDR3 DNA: TGTGCCAGCAGTGAAGTCCCAGGCACGGGTTGGGACACTGAAGCTTTCTTT. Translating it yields CASSEVPGTGWDTEAFF.

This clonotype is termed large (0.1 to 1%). This chain's CDR3 is CASSPPGTSYEQYF. The CDR3 DNA reads as TGCGCCAGCAGCCCCCCAGGGACTAGCTACGAGCAGTACTTC. V is TRBV4-1 and J is TRBJ2-7; 8 bases are a match to TRBD2. Germline CDR1 and CDR2: MGHRA and YSYEKL. V gave up 4 bases and J gave up 3 bases; unmatched junction bases: 5. The CDR3 runs 14 residues.

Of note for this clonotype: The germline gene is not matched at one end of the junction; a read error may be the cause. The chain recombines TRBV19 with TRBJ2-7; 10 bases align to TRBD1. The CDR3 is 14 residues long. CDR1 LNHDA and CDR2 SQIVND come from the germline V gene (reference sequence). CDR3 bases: TGTGCCAGTAGTCAGACAGGGGGCATCTACGAGCAATACTTC. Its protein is CASSQTGGIYEQYF.

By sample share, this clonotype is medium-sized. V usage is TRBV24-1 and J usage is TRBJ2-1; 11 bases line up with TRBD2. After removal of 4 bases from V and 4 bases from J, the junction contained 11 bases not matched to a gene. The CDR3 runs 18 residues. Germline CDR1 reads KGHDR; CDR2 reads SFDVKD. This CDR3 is CATSDTLAGGSLYNEQFF. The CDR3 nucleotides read TGTGCCACCAGTGACACCCTAGCGGGGGGCTCCCTATACAATGAGCAGTTCTTC.

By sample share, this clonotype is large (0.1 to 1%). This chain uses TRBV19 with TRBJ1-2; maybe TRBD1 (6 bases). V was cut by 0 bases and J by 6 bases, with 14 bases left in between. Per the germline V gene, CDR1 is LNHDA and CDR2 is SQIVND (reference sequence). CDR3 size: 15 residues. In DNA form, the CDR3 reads TGTGCCAGTAGTATAGATGGGACACGGATAAATGGCTACACCTTC. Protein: CASSIDGTRINGYTF.

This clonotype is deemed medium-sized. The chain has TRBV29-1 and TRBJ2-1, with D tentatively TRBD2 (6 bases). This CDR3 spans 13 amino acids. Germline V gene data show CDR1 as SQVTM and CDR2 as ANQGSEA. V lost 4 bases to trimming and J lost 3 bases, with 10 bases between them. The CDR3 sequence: CSVAGGDYNEQFF. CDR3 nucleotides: TGCAGCGTTGCCGGGGGAGACTACAATGAGCAGTTCTTC.

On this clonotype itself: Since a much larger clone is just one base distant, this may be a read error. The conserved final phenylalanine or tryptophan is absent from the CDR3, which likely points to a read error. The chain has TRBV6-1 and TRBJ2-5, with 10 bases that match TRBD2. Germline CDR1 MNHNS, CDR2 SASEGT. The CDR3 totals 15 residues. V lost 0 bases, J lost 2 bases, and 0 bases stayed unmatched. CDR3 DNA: TGTGCCAGCAGTGAAGCAGCGGGGGGGCAAGAGACCCAGTACCTC. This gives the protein CASSEAAGGQETQYL.

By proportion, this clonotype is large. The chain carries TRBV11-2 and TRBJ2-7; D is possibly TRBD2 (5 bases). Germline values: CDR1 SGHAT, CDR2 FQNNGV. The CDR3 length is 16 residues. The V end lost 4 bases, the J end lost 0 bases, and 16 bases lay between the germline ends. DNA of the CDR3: TGTGCCAGCAGCTCCGCCCAACGGGGTAGCTCCTACGAGCAGTACTTC. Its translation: CASSSAQRGSSYEQYF.

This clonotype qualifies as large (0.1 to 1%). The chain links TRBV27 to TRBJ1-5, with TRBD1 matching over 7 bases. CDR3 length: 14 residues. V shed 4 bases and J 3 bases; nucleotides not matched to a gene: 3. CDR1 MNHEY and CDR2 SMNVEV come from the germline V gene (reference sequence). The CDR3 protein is CASSSGTVNQPQHF. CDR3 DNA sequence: TGTGCCAGCAGTTCCGGGACAGTCAATCAGCCCCAGCATTTT.

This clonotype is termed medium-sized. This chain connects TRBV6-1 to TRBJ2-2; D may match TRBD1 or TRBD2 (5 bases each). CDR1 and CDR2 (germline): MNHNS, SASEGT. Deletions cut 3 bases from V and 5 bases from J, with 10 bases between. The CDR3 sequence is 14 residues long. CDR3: CASSEGTETGELFF. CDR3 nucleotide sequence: TGTGCCAGCAGTGAGGGGACCGAGACCGGGGAGCTGTTTTTT.

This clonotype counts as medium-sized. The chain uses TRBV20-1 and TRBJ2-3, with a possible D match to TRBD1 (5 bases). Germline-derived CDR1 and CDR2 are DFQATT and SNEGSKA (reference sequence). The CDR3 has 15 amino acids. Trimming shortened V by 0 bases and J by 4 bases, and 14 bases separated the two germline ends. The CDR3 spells CSARDPRPGPDTQYF. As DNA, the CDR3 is TGCAGTGCTAGAGATCCCCGTCCAGGGCCAGATACGCAGTATTTT.

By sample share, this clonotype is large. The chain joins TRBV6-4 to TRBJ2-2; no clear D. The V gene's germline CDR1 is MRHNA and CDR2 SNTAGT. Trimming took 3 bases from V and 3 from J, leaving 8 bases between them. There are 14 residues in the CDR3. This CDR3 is CASSEVLDTGELFF. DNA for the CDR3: TGTGCCAGCAGTGAAGTCCTAGACACCGGGGAGCTGTTTTTT.

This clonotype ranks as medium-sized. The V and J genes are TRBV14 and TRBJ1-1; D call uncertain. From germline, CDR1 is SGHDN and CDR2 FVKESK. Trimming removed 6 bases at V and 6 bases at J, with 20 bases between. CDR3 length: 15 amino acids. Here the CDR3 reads CASSPAGALGAEAFF. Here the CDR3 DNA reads TGTGCCAGCAGTCCCGCGGGAGCTCTAGGCGCTGAAGCTTTCTTT. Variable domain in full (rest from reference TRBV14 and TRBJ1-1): EAGVTQFPSHSVIEKGQTVTLRCDPISGHDNLYWYRRVMGKEIKFLLHFVKESKQDESGMPNNRFLAERTGGTYSTLKVQPAELEDSGVYFCASSPAGALGAEAFFGQGTRLTVV.